This T cell receptor (beta chain) is from a study of sequential checkpoint blockade in melanoma. Study overall: Randomization was 1:1 between first-line nivolumab→ipilimumab and ipilimumab→nivolumab. Each arm's sequence ended with maintenance nivolumab.

V was trimmed by 7 bases and J by 2 bases, leaving 12 bases between them. This CDR3 comprises 13 residues. Germline V gene lookup returns CDR1 SGHDT and CDR2 YYEEEE. Documented treatment: randomized to nivolumab then ipilimumab (arm A) or the reverse (arm B). Using immunoSEQ multiplex PCR, the repertoire was profiled, and TCRdb retains in-frame clones only, with some absent. The sample shows around 3,600 clones, 40% to 55% of them seen only once. This clone has only a few counts. The source is a human donor with melanoma. This chain links TRBV5-6 with TRBJ1-2; unclear D gene. The sample here was CD8+ T cells sorted from blood (inferred from file names), taken from a patient given nivolumab and ipilimumab in sequence. The CDR3 sequence: CASGEITNYGYTF. DNA for the CDR3: TGTGCCAGCGGAGAAATTACAAACTATGGCTACACCTTC.